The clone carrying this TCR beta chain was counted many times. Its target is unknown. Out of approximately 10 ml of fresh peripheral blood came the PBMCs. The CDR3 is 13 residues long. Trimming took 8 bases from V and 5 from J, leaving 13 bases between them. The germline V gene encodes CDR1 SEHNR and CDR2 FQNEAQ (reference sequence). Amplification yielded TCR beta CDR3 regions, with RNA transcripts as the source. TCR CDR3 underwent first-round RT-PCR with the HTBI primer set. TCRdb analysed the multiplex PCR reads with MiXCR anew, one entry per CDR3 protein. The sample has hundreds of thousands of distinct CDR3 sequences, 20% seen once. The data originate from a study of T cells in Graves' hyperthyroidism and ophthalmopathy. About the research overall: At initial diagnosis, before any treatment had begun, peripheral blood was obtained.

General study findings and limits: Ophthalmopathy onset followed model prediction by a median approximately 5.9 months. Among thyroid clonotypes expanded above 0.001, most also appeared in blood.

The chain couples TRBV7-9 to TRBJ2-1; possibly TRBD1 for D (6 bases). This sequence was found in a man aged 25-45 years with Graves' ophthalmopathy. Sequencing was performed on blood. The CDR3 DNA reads TGTGCCAGCGGACCGACAGGAGACAATGAGCAGTTCTTC. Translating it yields CASGPTGDNEQFF.